The sequence of this TCR beta chain was determined in a study of T cell changes during pregnancy in multiple sclerosis. This table comes from immunoSEQ multiplex PCR, and its TCRdb copy is limited to in-frame clones, with some not included. The sample has more than 45,000 clones; 93% are singletons. CDR3 length equals 14 residues. Germline CDR1 and CDR2: LNHDA and SQIVND (reference sequence). The V and J ends lost 3 bases and 8 bases respectively, with 11 bases between them. This specimen consisted of CD8+ T cells from peripheral blood mononuclear cells, obtained in the second trimester of pregnancy. The rearrangement links TRBV19 to TRBJ1-6; D uncertain. The receptor's source is a female donor with multiple sclerosis, enrolled in a pregnancy study. CDR3 nucleotide sequence: TGTGCCAGTAGTATGAGGGCAGGAGATTCACCCCTCCACTTT. Encoded protein: CASSMRAGDSPLHF.